Below are 10 T cell receptor beta chains sequenced from a single sample in a study of shared clonotypes between healthy human individuals. The assay was immunoSEQ multiplex PCR, and TCRdb's table has in-frame clones only and misses some. The table shows some 2.1 million clones, with about 95% occurring only once. CD45RO-negative, CCR7-positively selected cells formed the naive CD8 fraction, excluding terminally differentiated effector memory CD45RA+ cells. Sequencing was done on a sample of naive CD8+ T cells sorted from blood. The receptors shown here come from a man aged 18 to 29 in good health.

This sequence joins TRBV7-9 and TRBJ1-2; maybe TRBD1 (6 bases). Per the germline V gene, CDR1 is SEHNR and CDR2 is FQNEAQ (reference sequence). The CDR3 runs 15 residues. Trimming took off 8 bases at V and 0 bases at J, with 16 bases between the two ends. The DNA of the CDR3 is TGTGCCAGCGCCGCAAGGACAGCTACTAACTATGGCTACACCTTC. Translation gives CASAARTATNYGYTF.

The V and J genes are TRBV18 and TRBJ2-2, with D uncertain. The V end lost 3 bases, the J end lost 4 bases, and 12 bases lay between the germline ends. The germline V gene has CDR1 KGHSH and CDR2 LQKENI. CDR3 size: 15 residues. The CDR3 region is CASSPEDDGTGELFF. DNA for the CDR3: TGTGCCAGCTCACCCGAGGACGATGGCACCGGGGAGCTGTTTTTT.

The chain recombines TRBV30 with TRBJ2-1; a weak D match, TRBD2 (5 bases). Germline CDR1 is GTSNPN and CDR2 is SVGIG (reference sequence). The CDR3 contains 14 residues. V was clipped by 4 bases and J by 16 bases, with 26 bases between them. The chain's CDR3 is CAWNPIWNSRDHFF. CDR3 DNA sequence: TGTGCCTGGAACCCTATATGGAACTCCCGGGATCATTTCTTC.

The gene calls are TRBV14 and TRBJ2-7; TRBD2 might be the D (5 bases). The germline V gene has CDR1 SGHDN and CDR2 FVKESK. This CDR3 region has 15 residues. The V end was cut by 1 base, the J end by 4 bases, with 14 bases between. CDR3: CASSQAAGEGYEQYF. Here the CDR3 DNA reads TGTGCCAGCAGCCAAGCGGCAGGAGAGGGTTACGAGCAGTACTTC. The full variable domain, with the rest looked up from reference TRBV14 and TRBJ2-7, is EAGVTQFPSHSVIEKGQTVTLRCDPISGHDNLYWYRRVMGKEIKFLLHFVKESKQDESGMPNNRFLAERTGGTYSTLKVQPAELEDSGVYFCASSQAAGEGYEQYFGPGTRLTVT.

The rearrangement uses TRBV6-5 and TRBJ2-2, with D perhaps being TRBD1 or TRBD2 (6 bases each). The CDR3 totals 13 residues. The germline CDR1 and CDR2 sequences are MNHEY and SVGAGI. The germline V and J ends were trimmed by 10 bases and 4 bases, with 13 bases remaining between them. For the CDR3, the DNA is TGTGCCACCCTAGAGGGGGGCACCGGGGAGCTGTTTTTT. This gives the protein CATLEGGTGELFF.

The rearrangement joins TRBV15 to TRBJ2-7; 8 nucleotides match TRBD2. Germline values: CDR1 LNHNV, CDR2 YYDKDF (reference sequence). Trimming removed 7 bases from V and 1 base from J; junction bases left unmatched: 6. The length of the CDR3 is 14 residues. CDR3 coding DNA: TGTGCCACCACCGAAGCGGGGGAGTCCTACGAGCAGTACTTC. This encodes CATTEAGESYEQYF.

The chain links TRBV5-5 to TRBJ1-2, with D possibly matching TRBD1 (6 bases). The length of the CDR3 is 16 residues. V lost 0 bases to trimming and J lost 3 bases, with 15 bases between them. CDR1 and CDR2 from the germline V gene are SGHKS and YYEKEE (reference sequence). CDR3 sequence reads: CASSLGGQILDYGYTF. The CDR3 DNA is TGTGCCAGCAGCTTGGGTGGACAGATCTTGGACTATGGCTACACCTTC.

CDR3 amino acids: CASSISGVDGGANEQFF. CDR3 bases: TGTGCCAGTAGTATTTCTGGGGTGGACGGTGGGGCCAATGAGCAGTTCTTC. V usage is TRBV19 and J usage is TRBJ2-1, with D perhaps matching TRBD1 (5 bases). This CDR3 is built from 17 residues. Trimming took 3 bases from V and 6 from J, leaving 21 bases between them. Germline CDR1 and CDR2: LNHDA and SQIVND (reference sequence).

For this clone: At one end the junction does not follow the germline gene, possibly because of a read error. The chain couples TRBV13 to TRBJ2-7, with a tentative D call TRBD2 (6 bases). The CDR3 consists of 14 residues. Germline assignment: CDR1 PRHDT and CDR2 FYEKMQ (reference sequence). Written as DNA, the CDR3 is TGTGCCAGCAGCCTAGGGACTCCCTCCTACGAGCAGTACTTC. Amino acid sequence: CASSLGTPSYEQYF. The entire variable domain, with the rest obtained from reference TRBV13 and TRBJ2-7, is as follows: AAGVIQSPRHLIKEKRETATLKCYPIPRHDTVYWYQQGPGQDPQFLISFYEKMQSDKGSIPDRFSAQQFSDYHSELNMSSLELGDSALYFCASSLGTPSYEQYFGPGTRLTVT.

The V gene is TRBV6-6, the J gene TRBJ1-4; D is uncertain. Germline V gene data show CDR1 as MNHNY and CDR2 as SVGAGI (reference sequence). This CDR3 comprises 14 residues. Trimming took off 3 bases at V and 4 bases at J, with 9 bases between the two ends. For the CDR3, the DNA is TGTGCCAGCAGTTATACGTACGTTAATGAAAAACTGTTTTTT. This encodes CASSYTYVNEKLFF.